This T cell receptor beta chain was captured in a study of CD8+CD57+ T cells in acquired aplastic anemia (dated by TCRdb to 2017 to 2018). Concerning the study at large: On average, sorted CD4+ and CD8+ cells yielded roughly 3.4 ug of extracted DNA, with a range of about 0.19 to 30 ug. Healthy donor samples averaged roughly 10 million reads for CD4+ and around 12 million for CD8+ cells. General study outcomes and caveats: No significant difference in CD8+ Simpson's diversity was found between patients and healthy controls (P=0.060). Roughly 30 CD8+ CDR3 sequences were shared between patients and controls but appeared highly expressed in patients and within their immunodominant clones.

In this study, sorted CD4+ and CD8+ T cells from the blood of healthy subjects and of severe aplastic anemia patients had their TCR repertoires deep-sequenced. Ficoll-Paque density gradient centrifugation was used to isolate peripheral blood mononuclear cells. Before DNA extraction, CD4+ and CD8+ T cells were sorted with FACS or magnetic beads. Genomic DNA served as template for TCR beta VDJ combination and CDR3 sequence profiling. TCR repertoire sequencing was run on an Illumina HiSeq 2000. On the authors' methods: Repertoire assessment relied on Simpson's diversity index, CDR3 size and DJ length profiles, and TRBV/TRBJ rearrangement plots. Whichever DNA sequence was most abundant in the deep sequencing data was defined as the immunodominant clone. CDR3 amino acid sequences were screened for sharing across subjects and compared with published repertoires and the VDJdb database. TCRdb's own reprocessing of the public reads used fastp at Q25 and MiXCR and kept productive beta chains. Merged by CDR3 protein, the rows form single entries marked with the most common genes and DNA. The V and J calls here are based on TCRdb, not the publication. Present in this sample are 40,000 or so distinct CDR3 sequences, under 80% of which were seen just once. Jointly, the top ten make up approximately 24% of the sample.

This clonotype was found a few times. What antigen it recognizes has not been identified. Base qualities are not recorded, but no much larger clone differs from it by a single base. The CDR3, from cysteine to phenylalanine, totals 13 residues. Here the CDR3 DNA is all that survives: 39 bases in frame from base 1. Unmatched junction bases come to 3, with V trimmed by 4 bases and J by 6 bases. The germline V gene sets CDR1 to KGHDR and CDR2 to SFDVKD. This sequence originates from a human donor in good health, serving as a control. Sequencing used sorted CD4+, CD8+, or CD8+CD57+ T cells (not recorded which) from PBMCs. This sequence uses TRBV24-1 and TRBJ1-2; 8 central nucleotides agree with TRBD1. The CDR3 region has the sequence CATSERQGNGYTF. At the DNA level, the sequence is TGTGCCACCAGTGAGCGACAGGGGAATGGCTACACCTTC.